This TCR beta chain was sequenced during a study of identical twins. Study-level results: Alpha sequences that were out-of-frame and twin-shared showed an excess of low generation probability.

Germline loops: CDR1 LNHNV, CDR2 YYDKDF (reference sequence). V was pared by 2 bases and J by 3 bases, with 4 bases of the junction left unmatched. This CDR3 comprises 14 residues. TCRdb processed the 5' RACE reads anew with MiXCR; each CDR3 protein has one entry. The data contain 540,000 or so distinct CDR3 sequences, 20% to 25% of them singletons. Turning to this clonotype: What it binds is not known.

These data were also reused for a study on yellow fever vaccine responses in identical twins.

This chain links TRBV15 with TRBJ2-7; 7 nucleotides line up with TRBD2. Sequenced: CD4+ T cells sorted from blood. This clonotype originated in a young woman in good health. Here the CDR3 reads CATSRSGKGYEQYF. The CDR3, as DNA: TGTGCCACCAGCAGAAGCGGGAAAGGCTACGAGCAGTACTTC.